The 9 T cell receptor beta chains listed next were all sequenced from one sample in a study of T cells after yellow fever vaccination. From the 5' RACE reads, TCRdb called clonotypes with MiXCR, one entry per CDR3 protein. The data show roughly 350,000 distinct CDR3 sequences, with roughly 4% seen just once and 20% to 25% held by the top ten. The sequencing used PBMCs, collected 5 days after the yellow fever booster vaccination. These receptors came from a man younger than 35 who received the YFV17D yellow fever vaccine.

Ten or more counts support this clonotype. The J gene is TRBJ2-3, the V gene TRBV7-3; TRBD2 matches at 11 bases. Losses at the gene ends were 2 bases for V and 6 bases for J; bases not matched to a gene: 4. This CDR3 spans 15 amino acids. Germline lookup yields CDR1 SGHTA and CDR2 FQGTGA. CDR3 bases: TGTGCCAGCAGCTTAGAACTAGCGGGGGATGATACGCAGTATTTT. Protein: CASSLELAGDDTQYF. The complete variable domain, with remaining parts taken from reference TRBV7-3 and TRBJ2-3, reads GAGVSQTPSNKVTEKGKYVELRCDPISGHTALYWYRQSLGQGPEFLIYFQGTGAADDSGLPNDRFFAVRPEGSVSTLKIQRTERGDSAVYLCASSLELAGDDTQYFGPGTRLTVL.

This clonotype was detected only a few times. The chain links TRBV7-9 to TRBJ1-5; the D gene is possibly TRBD1 (5 bases). The germline CDR1 and CDR2 sequences are SEHNR and FQNEAQ (reference sequence). The CDR3 spans 14 residues. The V gene lost 2 bases and the J gene lost 9 bases, with 14 bases spanning the gap. The CDR3 is CASSLRGGEWPQHF. The CDR3 DNA sequence: TGTGCCAGCAGCTTACGGGGGGGTGAATGGCCCCAGCATTTT.

This clonotype was observed many times. The rearrangement links TRBV12-3 or TRBV12-4 to TRBJ1-4, with D hard to call. The CDR3 consists of 16 residues. V lost 7 bases and J lost 0, with 15 bases in between. The CDR3 reads CASIRGQPATNEKLFF. Written as DNA, the CDR3 is TGTGCCAGCATCCGCGGGCAGCCCGCAACTAATGAAAAACTGTTTTTT.

This chain links TRBV9 with TRBJ1-5, with 9 bases that match TRBD1. Germline V gene sequence: CDR1 SGDLS, CDR2 YYNGEE. The CDR3 runs to 15 residues. J lost 7 bases, V lost 3 bases, and 8 bases had no gene match. CDR3: CASSAEGTGRQPQHF. The CDR3 bases are TGTGCCAGCAGCGCTGAGGGGACAGGGAGGCAGCCCCAGCATTTT. The full variable domain, its missing parts supplied by reference TRBV9 and TRBJ1-5, is DSGVTQTPKHLITATGQRVTLRCSPRSGDLSVYWYQQSLDQGLQFLIQYYNGEERAKGNILERFSAQQFPDLHSELNLSSLELGDSALYFCASSAEGTGRQPQHFGDGTRLSIL.

In this sample, this clonotype turned up a few times. V gene TRBV5-1 combines with J gene TRBJ2-6; D might be TRBD2 (6 bases). The CDR3 sequence is 17 residues long. The ends were cut back, 2 bases at V and 0 bases at J, with 12 bases in the middle. The germline V gene has CDR1 SGHRS and CDR2 YFSETQ. In nucleotides, the CDR3 is TGCGCCAGCAGCTTCTCAGGAGGGTACTCTGGGGCCAACGTCCTGACTTTC. This codes for CASSFSGGYSGANVLTF.

This clonotype has only a few counts. The chain joins TRBV2 to TRBJ1-2; 7 bases are a match to TRBD1. CDR3 length equals 15 residues. Germline trimming cut 6 bases from V and 6 bases from J; bases unmatched to any gene: 13. Germline loops: CDR1 SNHLY, CDR2 FYNNEI. In DNA form, the CDR3 reads TGTGCCAGCAGCCTCCTGGCCGGGGACAGAGATGGCTACACCTTC. Translated, it gives CASSLLAGDRDGYTF. Full variable domain (remainder filled in from reference TRBV2 and TRBJ1-2): EPEVTQTPSHQVTQMGQEVILRCVPISNHLYFYWYRQILGQKVEFLVSFYNNEISEKSEIFDDQFSVERPDGSNFTLKIRSTKLEDSAMYFCASSLLAGDRDGYTFGSGTRLTVV.

This clonotype appeared a few times. This chain joins TRBV4-1 and TRBJ2-3; 11 positions agree with TRBD2. Germline-derived CDR1 and CDR2 are MGHRA and YSYEKL. The junction had 6 bases not matched to a gene; V was cut back by 2 bases and J by 2 bases. The CDR3 has 17 residues. As DNA, the CDR3 is TGCGCCAGCAGCCAAATCCGACTAGCGGGGATCACAGATACGCAGTATTTT. Protein product: CASSQIRLAGITDTQYF.

The chain combines TRBV7-6 with TRBJ1-4; D perhaps matches TRBD1 (6 bases). Trimming left V 2 bases short and J 2 bases short, with 12 bases between. This CDR3 spans 16 amino acids. Germline V gene lookup returns CDR1 SGHVS and CDR2 FNYEAQ. The CDR3 loop reads CASSLQGRGTNEKLFF. DNA of the CDR3: TGTGCCAGCAGCTTACAGGGGAGAGGGACTAATGAAAAACTGTTTTTT.

V is TRBV10-3 and J is TRBJ2-5; the match to TRBD1 covers 11 bases. The V and J ends lost 6 bases and 5 bases, in that order; junction bases with no gene match: 2. The CDR3 spans 13 residues. Germline V CDR1 and CDR2: ENHRY, SYGVKD. CDR3 in DNA: TGTGCCATCAGGGGGGACAGGGGGGAGACCCAGTACTTC. This translates into CAIRGDRGETQYF.